Below are 27 T cell receptor beta chains sequenced from a single sample in a study of human T cells and chemical hapten exposure. MiXCR was run by TCRdb on the RACE reads, yielding one entry per CDR3 protein. The data contain approximately 80,000 distinct CDR3 sequences, about an eighth of them singletons. Time point noted: patch test 3, about 24 weeks after DPC sensitization. Treatment here: therapeutic diphenylcyclopropenone sensitization with weekly scalp DPC. The specimen was whole blood, collected in connection with sensitization to the hapten diphenylcyclopropenone (DPC). All receptors come from a woman in her forties or fifties with alopecia areata. Some clones in this sample may be carry-over from other donors' samples.

This clonotype was picked up many times. This chain links TRBV29-1 with TRBJ2-7; D possibly corresponds to TRBD1 (5 bases). In germline, CDR1 is SQVTM, CDR2 ANQGSEA. The CDR3 extends over 13 amino acids. With 4 bases removed from V and 3 bases from J, the gap between germline ends came to 13 bases. The CDR3 DNA sequence: TGCAGCGTTGTGGGCAGGGCCAGCTACGAGCAGTACTTC. Amino acid sequence: CSVVGRASYEQYF.

The chain combines TRBV20-1 with TRBJ2-1; 9 positions match TRBD2. This CDR3 spans 17 amino acids. The V and J ends lost 0 bases and 2 bases, in that order; junction bases with no gene match: 8. The germline V gene has CDR1 DFQATT and CDR2 SNEGSKA (reference sequence). The DNA for the CDR3 is TGCAGTGCTAGAGATCTTTTGCTAGCGGGGCCCTACAATGAGCAGTTCTTC. Its translation is CSARDLLLAGPYNEQFF.

The chain joins TRBV10-3 to TRBJ1-2; D is uncertain. This CDR3 is built from 11 residues. In germline, CDR1 is ENHRY, CDR2 SYGVKD. With 7 bases removed from V and 8 bases from J, the gap between germline ends came to 11 bases. The CDR3, as DNA: TGTGCCATCAAAGGCAGCCAAGGCTACACCTTC. It codes for CAIKGSQGYTF.

The CDR3 region has the DNA TGTGCCAGCAGCAACGAGAGCCAGGGGTATCAGGAGCAGTTCTTC. Its translation: CASSNESQGYQEQFF. The rearrangement uses TRBV21-1 and TRBJ2-1; the D call in the table, TRBD1, was not verified against the DNA. TRBV21-1 is a documented pseudogene. The CDR3 is 15 amino acids.

This clonotype was found a few times. The chain has TRBV5-1 and TRBJ2-1; 12 bases match TRBD1. Germline CDR1 SGHRS, CDR2 YFSETQ. The CDR3 totals 15 residues. The V and J ends lost 4 bases and 7 bases, in that order; junction bases with no gene match: 6. In DNA, the CDR3 is TGCGCCAGCAGCCTGGGGGACAGGGGGCTTAATGAGCAGTTCTTC. It codes for CASSLGDRGLNEQFF.

Here the CDR3 DNA reads TGTGCCAGTAGTACCAAGTTTAGTCAGACCCAGTACTTC. As protein: CASSTKFSQTQYF. This rearrangement joins TRBV19 to TRBJ2-5, with D hard to call. There are 13 residues in the CDR3. The V gene lost 4 bases and the J gene lost 6 bases, with 12 bases spanning the gap. Germline V gene lookup returns CDR1 LNHDA and CDR2 SQIVND (reference sequence).

This clonotype occurred a few times. This chain's CDR3 is CASSRDLPEGELFF. CDR3 sequence (DNA): TGTGCCAGCAGCCGGGACCTCCCCGAGGGGGAGCTGTTTTTT. The chain combines TRBV12-3 or TRBV12-4 with TRBJ2-2; either TRBD1 or TRBD2 may fit D (5 bases each). V dropped 6 bases and J dropped 8 bases, with 16 bases sitting between them. The CDR3 covers 14 residues.

This clonotype was seen a few times. The genes are TRBV6-1 and TRBJ1-1, with D possibly matching TRBD1 (6 bases). The CDR3 spans 14 residues. Germline CDR1 and CDR2: MNHNS and SASEGT. V lost 4 bases, J lost 6 bases, and 15 bases lay in between. The CDR3, as DNA: TGTGCCAGCAGTGTACAGGGCCAGAGGTCTGAAGCTTTCTTT. Amino acids: CASSVQGQRSEAFF.

This clonotype was counted between two and nine times. V is TRBV28 and J is TRBJ1-6; perhaps TRBD1 as D (5 bases). The length of the CDR3 is 11 residues. Per the germline V gene, CDR1 is MDHEN and CDR2 is SYDVKM. V lost 11 bases to trimming and J lost 7 bases, with 9 bases between them. CDR3 sequence reads: CAGGRNSPLHF. CDR3 nucleotides: TGTGCCGGGGGACGAAATTCACCCCTCCACTTT.

The V and J genes are TRBV29-1 and TRBJ2-5, with TRBD2 identical over 9 bases. Germline loops: CDR1 SQVTM, CDR2 ANQGSEA. J gave up 1 base and V 6 bases, and 3 bases lay outside the gene matches. The CDR3 runs to 13 residues. This CDR3 is CSVLTSGQETQYF. CDR3 DNA sequence: TGCAGCGTCCTGACTAGCGGCCAAGAGACCCAGTACTTC.

Many counts were recorded for this clonotype. The chain links TRBV19 to TRBJ1-4; 9 nucleotides line up with TRBD1. The CDR3 length is 16 residues. Germline lookup yields CDR1 LNHDA and CDR2 SQIVND (reference sequence). The V segment lost 3 bases and the J segment 5 bases; nucleotides outside the gene matches: 7. The chain's CDR3 is CASSMLRTGANEKLFF. Written as DNA, the CDR3 is TGTGCCAGTAGTATGCTTCGGACAGGGGCAAATGAAAAACTGTTTTTT.

This clonotype has ten or more counts. The V and J genes are TRBV7-9 and TRBJ1-6, with D perhaps matching TRBD1 (6 bases). The ends were cut back, 2 bases at V and 8 bases at J, with 10 bases in the middle. CDR1 SEHNR and CDR2 FQNEAQ come from the germline V gene (reference sequence). The CDR3 loop spans 14 amino acids. CDR3 coding DNA: TGTGCCAGCAGCTTATACAGGGAGTATTCACCCCTCCACTTT. It encodes CASSLYREYSPLHF. The whole variable domain, filled in from reference TRBV7-9 and TRBJ1-6, reads DTGVSQNPRHKITKRGQNVTFRCDPISEHNRLYWYRQTLGQGPEFLTYFQNEAQLEKSRLLSDRFSAERPKGSFSTLEIQRTEQGDSAMYLCASSLYREYSPLHFGNGTRLTVT.

There are many counts of this clonotype. The chain recombines TRBV20-1 with TRBJ1-5; D gene uncertain. This CDR3 contains 14 residues. Germline CDR1 is DFQATT and CDR2 is SNEGSKA (reference sequence). V was trimmed by 1 base and J by 3 bases, leaving 10 bases between them. CDR3 protein: CSARGRTDNQPQHF. The CDR3 region has the DNA TGCAGTGCTAGAGGAAGGACTGACAATCAGCCCCAGCATTTT.

V and J are TRBV19 and TRBJ2-4, with TRBD1 matching 9 bases. The germline CDR1 and CDR2 sequences are LNHDA and SQIVND (reference sequence). This CDR3 has 15 residues. Germline trimming cut 6 bases from V and 6 bases from J; bases unmatched to any gene: 9. DNA of the CDR3: TGTGCCAGTAGGACCGTGGGACAGGGAGCAAACATTCAGTACTTC. Amino acid sequence: CASRTVGQGANIQYF.

The chain combines TRBV12-3 or TRBV12-4 with TRBJ1-2; D call uncertain. The CDR3 consists of 12 residues. The V end lost 5 bases, the J end lost 4 bases, and 8 bases lay between the germline ends. The CDR3 reads CASSPTLYGYTF. CDR3 in DNA: TGTGCCAGCAGTCCGACCCTCTATGGCTACACCTTC.

This clonotype was seen at least ten times. The chain couples TRBV12-3 or TRBV12-4 to TRBJ2-1; D gene unclear. This CDR3 is built from 14 residues. Trimming pared 0 bases from V and 5 bases from J, leaving 8 bases between. The CDR3 DNA follows: TGTGCCAGCAGTTTAGCGGAATTTAACAATGAGCAGTTCTTC. This gives the protein CASSLAEFNNEQFF.

The chain is built from TRBV11-2 and TRBJ2-1, with TRBD2 matching over 13 bases. The CDR3 extends over 17 amino acids. The V gene end was trimmed by 5 bases and the J gene end by 6 bases; junction bases not matched to a gene: 10. Germline CDR1 SGHAT, CDR2 FQNNGV. CDR3 sequence reads: CASSPRTSGSTGNEQFF. CDR3 bases: TGTGCCAGCAGCCCGAGGACTAGCGGGAGCACCGGCAATGAGCAGTTCTTC.

This sequence joins TRBV2 and TRBJ2-7, with 10 positions matching TRBD1. In germline, CDR1 is SNHLY, CDR2 FYNNEI. Trimming at V came to 6 bases and at J to 0 bases, leaving 2 bases not matched to a gene. The CDR3 length is 14 residues. CDR3 protein: CASRDRGSSYEQYF. CDR3 DNA sequence: TGTGCCAGCAGGGACAGGGGGAGCTCCTACGAGCAGTACTTC.

The chain uses TRBV12-3 or TRBV12-4 and TRBJ2-1, with 8 bases that match TRBD2. V shed 8 bases and J 0 bases; nucleotides not matched to a gene: 3. The CDR3 runs 14 residues. CDR3 DNA: TGTGCCAGCCTACTAGCGGCCTCCTACAATGAGCAGTTCTTC. It yields the protein CASLLAASYNEQFF.

The chain joins TRBV7-9 to TRBJ2-2; possibly TRBD2 for D (6 bases). Looked up from germline, CDR1 is SEHNR and CDR2 is FQNEAQ (reference sequence). The CDR3 has 18 residues. The V end was cut by 1 base, the J end by 4 bases, with 19 bases between. CDR3 region: CASSLVPLALIRTGELFF. For the CDR3, the DNA is TGTGCCAGCAGCTTAGTTCCCCTAGCGTTGATACGCACCGGGGAGCTGTTTTTT.

The chain is built from TRBV27 and TRBJ1-5; no definite D call. The V gene lost 0 bases and the J gene lost 4 bases, with 7 bases spanning the gap. Germline V gene data show CDR1 as MNHEY and CDR2 as SMNVEV (reference sequence). This CDR3 spans 14 amino acids. The CDR3 nucleotides read TGTGCCAGCAGTTTATCAGGGATTAATCAGCCCCAGCATTTT. It encodes CASSLSGINQPQHF.

In its sample, this clonotype was seen many times. V usage is TRBV19 and J usage is TRBJ2-1; maybe TRBD2 (5 bases). V dropped 5 bases and J dropped 9 bases, with 26 bases sitting between them. Germline V gene data show CDR1 as LNHDA and CDR2 as SQIVND (reference sequence). The CDR3 runs to 17 residues. The CDR3 DNA is TGTGCCAGTAGTCCGCCCATCTGGCGGAACCCCGGAGGTGAGCAGTTCTTC. Protein sequence: CASSPPIWRNPGGEQFF.

Concerning this clonotype: The junction departs from the called germline gene at one end, perhaps through a read error. The V gene is TRBV10-3, the J gene TRBJ2-2, with D perhaps matching TRBD1 or TRBD2 (5 bases each). The CDR3 consists of 14 residues. Germline V gene lookup returns CDR1 ENHRY and CDR2 SYGVKD. CDR3 sequence reads: CAAWDGDNTGEPFF. DNA of the CDR3: TGTGCCGCTTGGGACGGTGATAACACCGGGGAGCCGTTTTTT.

A few counts support this clonotype. The CDR3, as DNA: TGTGCCAGCAGGGTTGGACAGGGGCTTGGCTATGGCTACACCTTC. This gives the protein CASRVGQGLGYGYTF. The V gene is TRBV2, the J gene TRBJ1-2; 9 bases map to TRBD1. This CDR3 contains 15 residues. Per germline, CDR1 SNHLY and CDR2 FYNNEI. V lost 6 bases, J lost 4 bases, and 9 bases stayed unmatched.

The rearrangement joins TRBV5-5 to TRBJ2-7; D unclear. This CDR3 has 12 residues. Germline loops: CDR1 SGHKS, CDR2 YYEKEE (reference sequence). The ends were cut back, 2 bases at V and 4 bases at J, with 7 bases in the middle. The CDR3 protein is CASSFLGYEQYF. The CDR3 region has the DNA TGTGCCAGCAGCTTCTTAGGATACGAGCAGTACTTC.

This chain links TRBV19 with TRBJ2-2; 7 bases line up with TRBD1. The CDR3 length is 14 residues. V lost 8 bases to trimming and J lost 2 bases; unmatched junction nucleotides: 5. Germline CDR1 is LNHDA and CDR2 is SQIVND (reference sequence). CDR3 loop: CASGTASNTGELFF. DNA for the CDR3: TGTGCCAGTGGGACAGCTTCTAACACCGGGGAGCTGTTTTTT.

This clonotype was counted a few times. V is TRBV18 and J is TRBJ1-2; no clear D gene. The V gene lost 2 bases and the J gene lost 6 bases, with 4 bases spanning the gap. The CDR3 covers 11 residues. Germline V gives CDR1 KGHSH, CDR2 LQKENI. CDR3 nucleotide sequence: TGTGCCAGCTCACCAGGGGATGGCTACACCTTC. Translation gives CASSPGDGYTF.